This T cell receptor (beta chain) derives from a study of blood T cell repertoires in COVID-19. Study summary: Donors in the United States, Italy and Spain gave samples during acute or convalescent COVID-19. The cDNA or gDNA used as material had been derived from T cells, B-cell-depleted T cells, or PBMCs.

Sequencing was performed with immunoSEQ multiplex PCR; in TCRdb, only in-frame clones are kept and a portion is missing. The sample holds approximately 260,000 clones, more than 60% seen once. CDR3 length: 13 residues. The germline V and J ends were trimmed by 4 bases and 1 base, with 8 bases remaining between them. CDR1 SGDLS and CDR2 YYNGEE come from the germline V gene. Sequencing was done on a sample of peripheral blood. The genes are TRBV9 and TRBJ1-1; D uncertain. The source is a middle-aged woman with active or convalescent COVID-19. The CDR3 DNA is TGTGCCAGCAGCCTAGTGGCGAACACTGAAGCTTTCTTT. This gives the protein CASSLVANTEAFF.